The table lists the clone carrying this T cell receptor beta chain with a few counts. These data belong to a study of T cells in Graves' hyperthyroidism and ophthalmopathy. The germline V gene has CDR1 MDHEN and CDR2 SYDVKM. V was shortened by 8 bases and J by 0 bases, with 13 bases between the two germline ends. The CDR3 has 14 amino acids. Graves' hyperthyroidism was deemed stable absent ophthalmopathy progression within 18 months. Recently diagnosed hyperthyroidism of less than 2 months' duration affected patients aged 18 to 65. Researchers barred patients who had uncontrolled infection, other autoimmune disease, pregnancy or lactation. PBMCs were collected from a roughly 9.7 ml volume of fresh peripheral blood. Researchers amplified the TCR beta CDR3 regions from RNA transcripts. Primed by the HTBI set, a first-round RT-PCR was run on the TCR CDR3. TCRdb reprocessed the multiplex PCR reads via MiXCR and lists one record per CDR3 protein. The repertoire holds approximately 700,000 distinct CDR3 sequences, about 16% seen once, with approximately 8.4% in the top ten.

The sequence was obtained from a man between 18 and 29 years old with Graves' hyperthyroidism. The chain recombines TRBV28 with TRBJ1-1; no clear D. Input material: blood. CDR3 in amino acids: CASSRGELNTEAFF. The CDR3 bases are TGTGCCAGCTCGCGGGGTGAGTTGAACACTGAAGCTTTCTTT.